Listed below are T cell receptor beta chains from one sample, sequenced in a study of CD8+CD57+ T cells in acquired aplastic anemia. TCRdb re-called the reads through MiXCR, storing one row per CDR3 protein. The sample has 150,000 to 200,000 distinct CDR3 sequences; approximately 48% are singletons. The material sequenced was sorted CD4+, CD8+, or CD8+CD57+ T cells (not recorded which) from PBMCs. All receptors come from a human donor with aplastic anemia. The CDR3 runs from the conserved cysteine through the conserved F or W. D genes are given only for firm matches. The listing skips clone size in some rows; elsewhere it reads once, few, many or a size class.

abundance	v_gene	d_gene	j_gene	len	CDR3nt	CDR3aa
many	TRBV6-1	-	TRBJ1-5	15	TGTGCCAGCAGTGAAGCTGGACACTCTAATCAGCCCCAGCATTTT	CASSEAGHSNQPQHF
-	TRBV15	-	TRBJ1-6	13	TGTGCCACCACGGCAGGGTTGAGTTCACCCCTCCACTTT	CATTAGLSSPLHF
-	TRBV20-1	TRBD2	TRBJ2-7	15	TGCAGTGCTATTGGACTAGCGCAAGATTGGGACGAGCAGTACTTC	CSAIGLAQDWDEQYF
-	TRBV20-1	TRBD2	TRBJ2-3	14	TGCAGTGCTCCGGGACTAGCGGGCACAGATACGCAGTATTTT	CSAPGLAGTDTQYF
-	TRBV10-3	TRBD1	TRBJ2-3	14	TGTGCCACCAGGGGGACGCGGGGCACAGATACGCAGTATTTT	CATRGTRGTDTQYF
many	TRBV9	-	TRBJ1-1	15	TGTGCCAGCAGCGTCACAGGCGACATGAACACTGAAGCTTTCTTT	CASSVTGDMNTEAFF
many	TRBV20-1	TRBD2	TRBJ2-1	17	TGCAGTGCTAGAGATAATTTCCTAGCGGGGCCCTACAATGAGCAGTTCTTC	CSARDNFLAGPYNEQFF
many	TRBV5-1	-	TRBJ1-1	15	TGCGCCAGCAGCTTGGCGTGGGAAGGGCTCACTGAAGCTTTCTTT	CASSLAWEGLTEAFF
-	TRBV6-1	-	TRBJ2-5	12	TGTGCCAGCAGCGTTATAGAAGAGACCCAGTACTTC	CASSVIEETQYF
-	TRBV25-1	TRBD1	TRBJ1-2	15	TGTGCCAGCAGTGATCCTTGGGGGACAGGGGATAGCTACACCTTC	CASSDPWGTGDSYTF
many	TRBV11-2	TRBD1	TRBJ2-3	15	TGTGCCAGCAGCTTAGGAGACAGGGACACAGATACGCAGTATTTT	CASSLGDRDTDTQYF
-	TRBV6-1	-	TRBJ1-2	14	TGTGCCAGCAGTGAAGGGTCGGGCCCCTATGGCTACACCTTC	CASSEGSGPYGYTF
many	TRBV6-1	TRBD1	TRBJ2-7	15	TGTGCCAGCAGTATCTCCGGGACAGGGAAGGACGAGCAGTACTTC	CASSISGTGKDEQYF
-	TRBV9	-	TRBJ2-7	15	TGTGCCAGCAGCGTAGCCTCAGTCCCCCCCTACGAGCAGTACTTC	CASSVASVPPYEQYF
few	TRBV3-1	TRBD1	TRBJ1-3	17	TGTGCCAGCAGCCTAAACCCGGGACAGGGTACAGGAAACACCATATATTTT	CASSLNPGQGTGNTIYF
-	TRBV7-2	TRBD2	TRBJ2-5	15	TGTGCCAGCAGCTTAGTGGCGGGGGGCCGGGAGACCCAGTACTTC	CASSLVAGGRETQYF
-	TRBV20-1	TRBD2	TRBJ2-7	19	TGCAGTGCTCCGCGGGGGGGTAGCGGGAGGCTGATGGGGTTCTACGAGCAGTACTTC	CSAPRGGSGRLMGFYEQYF
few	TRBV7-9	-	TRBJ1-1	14	TGTGCCAGCACCGAACAGGGCGGGGGGACTGAAGCTTTCTTT	CASTEQGGGTEAFF
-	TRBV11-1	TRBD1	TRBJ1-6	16	TGTGCCAGCAGATCGGGGATGGACAGGGGCACCTCACCCCTCCACTTT	CASRSGMDRGTSPLHF
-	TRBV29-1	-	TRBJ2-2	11	TGCAGCGTTGAAGGCTCCGGGGAGCTGTTTTTT	CSVEGSGELFF
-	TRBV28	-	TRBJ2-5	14	TGTGCCAGCAGTTCCTATACTAACCGCGAGACCCAGTACTTC	CASSSYTNRETQYF
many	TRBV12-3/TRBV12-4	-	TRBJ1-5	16	TGTGCCAGCAGTCTGGGGGTAGGGCTGAGCAATCAGCCCCAGCATTTT	CASSLGVGLSNQPQHF
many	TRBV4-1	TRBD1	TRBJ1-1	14	TGCGCCAGCAGCCACCAGATAGGGGACAGTGAAGCTTTCTTT	CASSHQIGDSEAFF
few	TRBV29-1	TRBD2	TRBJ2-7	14	TGCAGCGTTGGACTAGCGGGCCGCTCCTACGAGCAGTACTTC	CSVGLAGRSYEQYF
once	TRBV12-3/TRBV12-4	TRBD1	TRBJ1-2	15	TGTGCCAGCACCCTGACAGGGGGAGCTAACTATGGCTACACCTTC	CASTLTGGANYGYTF
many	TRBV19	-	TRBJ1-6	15	TGTGCCAGTAGAGACCGGGGGGAACTGGGTTCACCCCTCCACTTT	CASRDRGELGSPLHF
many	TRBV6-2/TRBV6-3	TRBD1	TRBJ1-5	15	TGTGCCAGCAGTTCGACAGGGGGAACCAATCAGCCCCAGCATTTT	CASSSTGGTNQPQHF
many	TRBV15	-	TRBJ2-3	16	TGTGCCACCAGCCCCACCGGGGGTGCAAGCACAGATACGCAGTATTTT	CATSPTGGASTDTQYF
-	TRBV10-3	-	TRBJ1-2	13	TGTGCCATCGGGCCAGTAGATCGCTATGGCTACACCTTC	CAIGPVDRYGYTF
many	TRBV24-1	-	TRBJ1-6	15	TGTGCCACCAGTGCCTTGACAGTCCCGGATTCACCCCTCCACTTT	CATSALTVPDSPLHF
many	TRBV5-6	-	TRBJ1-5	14	TGTGCCAGCAGCTTGGGTCCGGGAAATCAGCCCCAGCATTTT	CASSLGPGNQPQHF
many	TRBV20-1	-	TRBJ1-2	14	TGCAGTGCTAGACCCCTTGACAGCAACTATGGCTACACCTTC	CSARPLDSNYGYTF
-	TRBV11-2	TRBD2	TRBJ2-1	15	TGTGCCAGCAGAGCGATTGGACTAGCGGACAATGAGCAGTTCTTC	CASRAIGLADNEQFF
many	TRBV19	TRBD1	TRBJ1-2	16	TGTGCCAGTAGTATAAGTCGGGACAGGGGCAGACGGGGCTACACCTTC	CASSISRDRGRRGYTF
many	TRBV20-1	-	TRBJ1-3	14	TGCAGTGAGGCGAGCAGCCCTTCTGGAAACACCATATATTTT	CSEASSPSGNTIYF
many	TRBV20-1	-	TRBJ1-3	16	TGCAGTGCTAGGCCCCCCCTTAGGAACTCTGGAAACACCATATATTTT	CSARPPLRNSGNTIYF
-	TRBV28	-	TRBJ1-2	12	TGTGCCAGCAGTTGGGAGAACTATGGCTACACCTTC	CASSWENYGYTF
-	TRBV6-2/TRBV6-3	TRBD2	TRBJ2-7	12	TGTGCCAGGGGACTAGCGGGAGGGGCGCAGTACTTC	CARGLAGGAQYF
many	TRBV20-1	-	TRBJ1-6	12	TGCAGTGCTAGAGGGGGGGATTCACCCCTCCACTTT	CSARGGDSPLHF
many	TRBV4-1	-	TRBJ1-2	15	TGCGCCAGCAGCCAAGATCCCGCGTTTTACTATGGCTACACCTTC	CASSQDPAFYYGYTF
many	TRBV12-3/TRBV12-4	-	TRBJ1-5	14	TGTGCCAGCAGCCATAGGACAGGCAATCAGCCCCAGCATTTT	CASSHRTGNQPQHF
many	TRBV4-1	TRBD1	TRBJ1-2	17	TGCGCCAGCAGCCAAGATTCCGGGACAGGGGGTGTCTATGGCTACACCTTC	CASSQDSGTGGVYGYTF
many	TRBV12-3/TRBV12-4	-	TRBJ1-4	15	TGTGCCAGCAGTTTTAGTGCTACCGGGAATGAAAAACTGTTTTTT	CASSFSATGNEKLFF
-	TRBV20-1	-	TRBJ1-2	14	TGCAGTGCTAGGGAGGAGGGAACTAACTATGGCTACACCTTC	CSAREEGTNYGYTF
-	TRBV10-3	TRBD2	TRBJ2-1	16	TGTGCCATCAGTGGGACTAGCGGGAGGATTAGCAATGAGCAGTTCTTC	CAISGTSGRISNEQFF
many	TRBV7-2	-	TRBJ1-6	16	TGTGCCAGCACCAGCCTAAAAGGGACCTTTAATTCACCCCTCCACTTT	CASTSLKGTFNSPLHF